One sample yielded the 24 T cell receptor beta chains listed below, sequenced in a study of molecular identifiers for immune sequencing clone quantification. TCRdb re-derived calls from the PCR reads in MiXCR, one entry per CDR3 protein. The table shows under 350,000 distinct CDR3 sequences, with roughly a quarter occurring only once. The sequenced material came from naive CD8+ T cells from blood, with Jurkat cell RNA spiked in. Stated subset: FACS-sorted CD8+CD4-CCR7+CD45RA+ naive T cells. These receptors all come from a human donor in good health. Some libraries in this study had Jurkat cell RNA spiked in.

This chain links TRBV12-3 or TRBV12-4 with TRBJ2-3, with 10 bases lining up with TRBD2. With 4 bases clipped from V and 2 bases from J, the junction kept 6 bases outside the gene matches. This CDR3 has 16 amino acids. The CDR3 bases are TGTGCCAGCAGTTACAGCGGGGGGGGGGACACAGATACGCAGTATTTT. Encoded protein: CASSYSGGGDTDTQYF.

This clonotype was observed many times. V is TRBV5-5 and J is TRBJ1-1; no reliable D call. This CDR3 is built from 15 residues. Germline lookup yields CDR1 SGHKS and CDR2 YYEKEE (reference sequence). V was pared by 0 bases and J by 4 bases, with 13 bases between. The chain's CDR3 is CASSLVWNGATEAFF. The DNA for the CDR3 is TGTGCCAGCAGCTTGGTTTGGAATGGAGCCACTGAAGCTTTCTTT.

This clonotype was detected ten times or more. The chain carries TRBV28 and TRBJ2-3; D gene ambiguous. Trimming cost V 5 bases and J 2 bases, with 20 bases left between them. This CDR3 region has 17 residues. From germline, CDR1 is MDHEN and CDR2 SYDVKM. Here the CDR3 DNA reads TGTGCCAGCAGTCCTTATTCTGGACCGACTCTCACAGATACGCAGTATTTT. It encodes CASSPYSGPTLTDTQYF.

The chain couples TRBV9 to TRBJ2-5; D is tentatively TRBD1 or TRBD2 (5 bases each). CDR1 and CDR2 from the germline V gene are SGDLS and YYNGEE. This CDR3 has 13 amino acids. The V and J ends lost 0 bases and 7 bases respectively, with 10 bases between them. CDR3 amino acids: CASSVAGTGTQYF. CDR3 bases: TGTGCCAGCAGCGTAGCAGGGACGGGGACCCAGTACTTC.

In the case of this clonotype: Without the conserved terminal phenylalanine or tryptophan, this CDR3 likely stems from a read error. The chain uses TRBV7-2 and TRBJ2-7; 11 nucleotides align to TRBD2. The CDR3 loop spans 20 amino acids. Looked up from germline, CDR1 is SGHTA and CDR2 is FQGNSA. Unmatched junction bases numbered 17, after V lost 2 bases and J lost 2 bases. The CDR3 DNA is TGTGCCAGCAGCTTATCATGGGACAGGACAGTACTAGCGGGGGCCTACGAGCAGTACATC. It encodes CASSLSWDRTVLAGAYEQYI.

This clonotype was recorded at least ten times. Sequence at one end of the junction differs from germline and may be a read error. DNA for the CDR3: TGTGCCAGCAGTCCGTCCACTCTAGCCTTACCGTCCTTC. Encoded protein: CASSPSTLALPSF. The genes are TRBV27 and TRBJ2-7, with D tentatively TRBD2 (5 bases). CDR1 MNHEY and CDR2 SMNVEV come from the germline V gene (reference sequence). This CDR3 comprises 13 residues.

This clonotype has ten or more counts. The genes are TRBV25-1 and TRBJ2-7, with no clear D. The V end lost 5 bases, the J end lost 5 bases, and 10 bases lay between the germline ends. This CDR3 spans 12 amino acids. The V gene's germline CDR1 is MGHDK and CDR2 SYGVNS. DNA for the CDR3: TGTGCCAGCAGTTATAGTACCCACGAGCAGTACTTC. As protein: CASSYSTHEQYF.

This clonotype appeared a few times. V gene TRBV4-1 combines with J gene TRBJ2-5; D is possibly TRBD1 (6 bases). From germline, CDR1 is MGHRA and CDR2 YSYEKL. V dropped 0 bases and J dropped 4 bases, with 15 bases sitting between them. This CDR3 has 16 amino acids. CDR3 DNA: TGCGCCAGCAGCCAAGACTCCCCCAGGGGTAGAGAGACCCAGTACTTC. This translates into CASSQDSPRGRETQYF.

The chain combines TRBV12-3 or TRBV12-4 with TRBJ2-2, with D perhaps being TRBD1 or TRBD2 (5 bases each). CDR3 length: 14 amino acids. V lost 6 bases and J 6 bases, leaving 14 bases between the germline ends. The CDR3, as DNA: TGTGCCAGCAGGGGGACCTTAGGGCCCGGGGAGCTGTTTTTT. This translates into CASRGTLGPGELFF.

This clonotype was detected once. A read error may account for a junction end that differs from germline. The chain employs TRBV6-5 and TRBJ1-5; possibly TRBD1 for D (5 bases). This CDR3 is built from 14 residues. Per the germline V gene, CDR1 is MNHEY and CDR2 is SVGAGI. The CDR3: CASSDSYSSQPQHF. The CDR3, as DNA: TGTGCCAGCAGTGACAGCTATAGCAGTCAGCCCCAGCATTTT.

This clonotype turned up a few times. The V and J genes are TRBV27 and TRBJ2-7, with D possibly being TRBD1 or TRBD2 (7 bases each). Germline V CDR1 and CDR2: MNHEY, SMNVEV (reference sequence). Between the trimmed V and J ends, which lost 5 bases and 7 bases, there was a span of 21 bases. The CDR3 loop spans 15 amino acids. CDR3 sequence (DNA): TGTGCCAGCAGTGCCCAGGGGGGGGGTTGGAGTGAGCAGTACTTC. Its translation: CASSAQGGGWSEQYF.

This clonotype was counted only a few times. The V and J genes are TRBV28 and TRBJ2-1, with 11 nucleotides matching TRBD2. The CDR3 is 15 residues long. With 7 bases clipped from V and 4 bases from J, the junction kept 6 bases outside the gene matches. CDR1 and CDR2 (germline): MDHEN, SYDVKM. This CDR3 is CASNPGLADYNEQFF. As DNA, the CDR3 is TGTGCCAGCAACCCGGGACTAGCGGATTACAATGAGCAGTTCTTC.

This clonotype was seen many times. The V and J genes are TRBV7-6 and TRBJ2-2; 14 positions agree with TRBD2. Germline V gene sequence: CDR1 SGHVS, CDR2 FNYEAQ. V was pared by 5 bases and J by 2 bases, with 10 bases of the junction left unmatched. This CDR3 comprises 19 residues. CDR3 protein: CASSVYTGTSGGNTGELFF. As DNA, the CDR3 is TGTGCCAGCAGCGTGTATACCGGGACTAGCGGGGGAAACACCGGGGAGCTGTTTTTT.

About this clonotype: A much larger clonotype is one base distant, so this may be a read error. The CDR3: CACSGTSGVADTQYF. CDR3 sequence (DNA): TGTGCCTGCAGCGGGACTAGCGGGGTAGCAGATACGCAGTATTTT. This chain links TRBV7-9 with TRBJ2-3, with 13 bases that match TRBD2. Germline V gene sequence: CDR1 SEHNR, CDR2 FQNEAQ (reference sequence). This CDR3 region has 15 residues.

This clonotype was detected a few times. The CDR3 sequence is CASSFRTSQTQYF. CDR3 DNA: TGTGCCAGCAGCTTCCGGACATCCCAGACCCAGTACTTC. The chain combines TRBV13 with TRBJ2-5, with TRBD1 as a possible D gene (5 bases). The CDR3 has 13 amino acids. Germline-derived CDR1 and CDR2 are PRHDT and FYEKMQ (reference sequence). Trimming cost V 3 bases and J 6 bases, with 11 bases left between them.

This clonotype appeared a few times. The rearrangement joins TRBV12-3 or TRBV12-4 to TRBJ2-5; weak D call: TRBD2 (6 bases). The CDR3 totals 14 residues. V lost 5 bases to trimming and J lost 2 bases, with 12 bases between them. CDR3 sequence (DNA): TGTGCCAGCAGTCACCCCGGGAGACAAGAGACCCAGTACTTC. Its protein product is CASSHPGRQETQYF.

The chain combines TRBV19 with TRBJ2-7; no reliable D call. Trimming removed 5 bases from V and 0 bases from J, with 11 bases in between. Germline loops: CDR1 LNHDA, CDR2 SQIVND (reference sequence). This CDR3 is 14 amino acids long. The CDR3 DNA reads TGTGCCAGTAGTTTCCGGACGTCCTCCTACGAGCAGTACTTC. Its protein product is CASSFRTSSYEQYF.

This clonotype appeared a few times. The chain carries TRBV9 and TRBJ2-3, with TRBD2 identical over 12 bases. V shed 4 bases and J 3 bases; nucleotides not matched to a gene: 12. The CDR3 contains 18 residues. Germline loops: CDR1 SGDLS, CDR2 YYNGEE. CDR3 region: CASSPGLAGTHLTDTQYF. The CDR3 DNA follows: TGTGCCAGCAGCCCAGGACTAGCGGGGACCCACCTAACAGATACGCAGTATTTT.

Remarks on this clonotype: This CDR3 is missing its conserved last phenylalanine or tryptophan, likely due to a read error. This rearrangement joins TRBV12-3 or TRBV12-4 to TRBJ2-5; TRBD1 matches 8 bases. Unmatched junction bases numbered 7, after V lost 4 bases and J lost 0 bases. CDR3 length: 16 residues. CDR3 nucleotide sequence: TGTGCCAGCAGTTCCACAGGGGGATGGGACCAAGAGACCCAGTACCTC. Its protein product is CASSSTGGWDQETQYL.

The chain uses TRBV12-3 or TRBV12-4 and TRBJ2-7; the D is unclear. The CDR3 contains 14 residues. V lost 2 bases to trimming and J lost 1 base, with 9 bases between them. CDR3 in amino acids: CASSLSVGSYEQYF. CDR3 DNA: TGTGCCAGCAGTTTATCTGTCGGTTCCTACGAGCAGTACTTC.

The CDR3 DNA reads TGCGCCAGCAGCAGCAGACTACCCACAGATACGCAGTATTTT. Its protein product is CASSSRLPTDTQYF. The chain carries TRBV5-1 and TRBJ2-3; TRBD2 is a possible D gene (5 bases). The CDR3 extends over 14 amino acids. Germline lookup yields CDR1 SGHRS and CDR2 YFSETQ. Trimming removed 4 bases from V and 2 bases from J, with 11 bases in between.

Comment on this clonotype: Germline and junction disagree at one end, which may indicate a read error. Here the CDR3 reads CASSLELSPDAQYF. The CDR3 coding sequence is TGTGCCAGCAGCTTAGAACTCTCACCAGATGCGCAGTATTTT. J is TRBJ2-3 and V is TRBV11-2; D is unresolved. Germline-derived CDR1 and CDR2 are SGHAT and FQNNGV. The CDR3 length is 14 residues. The full variable domain, in which reference TRBV11-2 and TRBJ2-3 provide the parts outside the CDR3, is EAGVAQSPRYKIIEKRQSVAFWCNPISGHATLYWYQQILGQGPKLLIQFQNNGVVDDSQLPKDRFSAERLKGVDSTLKIQPAKLEDSAVYLCASSLELSPDAQYFGPGTRLTVL.

This clonotype was observed a few times. The rearrangement links TRBV28 to TRBJ2-7; weak D call: TRBD2 (6 bases). From germline, CDR1 is MDHEN and CDR2 SYDVKM. The CDR3 is 17 amino acids. V was cut by 5 bases and J by 2 bases, with 22 bases left in between. The CDR3 DNA reads TGTGCCAGCAGTACAACATTTGGGCGGGACTGGGCCTACGAGCAGTACTTC. Translating gives CASSTTFGRDWAYEQYF.

This clonotype was seen a handful of times. The chain carries TRBV4-3 and TRBJ2-7, with 9 bases fitting TRBD2. This CDR3 has 16 amino acids. From germline, CDR1 is LGHNA and CDR2 YSLEER. V dropped 0 bases and J dropped 6; count of bases not matched to a gene: 9. The CDR3 region is CASSQDLGGGASEQYF. As DNA, the CDR3 is TGCGCCAGCAGCCAAGATTTAGGCGGGGGGGCCAGCGAGCAGTACTTC.